The following is a TCR beta chain sequence with its context. The target antigen is unknown. The conserved phenylalanine or tryptophan normally closing the CDR3 is absent here, so this likely arose from a read error. This CDR3 comprises 13 residues. Trimming removed 3 bases from V and 0 bases from J, with 5 bases in between. Cultured CD4+ T cell DNA underwent sequencing with the Oncomine TCR Beta short-read assay. Genomic DNA was taken out of cultured CD4+ T cells by extraction. TCRdb recomputed calls from the PCR reads with MiXCR, one row per CDR3 protein. Of 11,000 or so distinct CDR3 sequences in the sample, 25% to 35% were seen once. This sample was included in a study of vaccination and CD4 T cells after COVID-19. Described treatment: approximately nine-day PBMC culture with coronavirus spike peptide pools or control peptides (ViraFEST assay). It was before the COVID-19 pandemic (2011-2018) that the unexposed donor's CD4+ T cells were collected.

Sequencing input: CD4+ T cells from blood, cultured in vitro. The clonotype was recovered from a human donor in good health. This chain joins TRBV12-3 or TRBV12-4 and TRBJ2-5; D is undetermined. The CDR3 region has the DNA TGTGCCAGCAGTTTCCAGAACCAAGAGACCCAGTACTTA. Protein sequence: CASSFQNQETQYL.